This TCR beta chain is drawn from a study of blood T cell repertoires in COVID-19. Study summary: Samples of COVID-19 (acute and convalescent) were obtained from the United States, Italy and Spain.

Looked up from germline, CDR1 is MGHRA and CDR2 is YSYEKL. This CDR3 has 12 residues. The V end was cut by 1 base, the J end by 7 bases, with 4 bases between. The repertoire was sequenced with immunoSEQ multiplex PCR; TCRdb's copy has only in-frame clones and lacks some. The table records 250,000 or so clones, 86% of them present only once. This receptor was obtained from a man aged 35 to 55 with active or convalescent COVID-19. The rearrangement uses TRBV4-1 and TRBJ1-4; D ambiguous. Material for sequencing was peripheral blood. CDR3 nucleotide sequence: TGCGCCAGCAGCCAAGTGCGTGAAAAACTGTTTTTT. Translating it yields CASSQVREKLFF.